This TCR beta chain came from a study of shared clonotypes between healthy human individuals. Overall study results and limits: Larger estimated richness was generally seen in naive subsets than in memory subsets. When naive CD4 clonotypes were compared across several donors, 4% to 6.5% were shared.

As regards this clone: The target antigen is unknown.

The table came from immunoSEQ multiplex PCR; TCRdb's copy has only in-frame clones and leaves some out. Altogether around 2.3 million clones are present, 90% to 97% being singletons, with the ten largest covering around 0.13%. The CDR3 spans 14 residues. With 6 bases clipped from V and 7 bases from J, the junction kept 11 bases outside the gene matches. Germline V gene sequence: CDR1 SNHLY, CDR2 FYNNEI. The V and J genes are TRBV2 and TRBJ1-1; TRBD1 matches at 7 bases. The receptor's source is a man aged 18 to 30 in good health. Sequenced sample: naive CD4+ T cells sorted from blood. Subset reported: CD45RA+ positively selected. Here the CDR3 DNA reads TGTGCCAGCAGACCGACAGGGTGGCAGGGTGAAGCTTTCTTT. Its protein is CASRPTGWQGEAFF.